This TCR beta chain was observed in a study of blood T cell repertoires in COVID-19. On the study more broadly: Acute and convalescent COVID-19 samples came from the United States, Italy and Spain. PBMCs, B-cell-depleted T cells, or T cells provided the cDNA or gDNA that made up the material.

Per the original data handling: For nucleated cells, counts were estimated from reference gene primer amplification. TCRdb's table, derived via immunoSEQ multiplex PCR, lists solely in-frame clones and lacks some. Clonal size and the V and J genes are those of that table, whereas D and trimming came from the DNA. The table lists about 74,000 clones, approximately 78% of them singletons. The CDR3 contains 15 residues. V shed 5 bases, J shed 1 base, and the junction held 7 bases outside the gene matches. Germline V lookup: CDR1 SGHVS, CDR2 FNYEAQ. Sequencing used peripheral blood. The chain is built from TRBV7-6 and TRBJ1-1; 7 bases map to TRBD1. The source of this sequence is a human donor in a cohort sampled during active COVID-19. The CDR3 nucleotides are TGTGCCAGCAGCACCGGACAGGAATGGAACACTGAAGCTTTCTTT. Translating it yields CASSTGQEWNTEAFF.